What follows describes a single T cell receptor beta chain. What it binds is not known. The CDR3 covers 13 residues. Trimming removed 3 bases from V and 2 bases from J, with 8 bases in between. Germline CDR1 DFQATT, CDR2 SNEGSKA (reference sequence). TCRdb used MiXCR to reprocess the 5' RACE reads, holding one entry per CDR3 protein. The data hold under 250,000 distinct CDR3 sequences, with around 24% observed a single time. These data originate in a study of CD8 T cells in ankylosing spondylitis. The study's findings and limits: Ankylosing spondylitis blood seemed to carry a telltale TCR beta motif made of seven or eight highly homologous variants.

Material: blood, either unsorted or a sorted T cell fraction (not recorded which). The chain recombines TRBV20-1 with TRBJ2-1; perhaps TRBD1 as D (5 bases). The source is a male donor with ankylosing spondylitis or in good health (not recorded which). The CDR3 here is CSASQGTYNEQFF. CDR3 sequence (DNA): TGCAGTGCTAGTCAGGGTACCTACAATGAGCAGTTCTTC.